This record looks at one T cell receptor (beta chain) sequence and its context. Its antigen remains unidentified. The entry originates in a study of cytomegalovirus exposure and HLA in healthy donors. Study results and caveats: The TCR clusters that emerged in the first cohort tended, a later analysis found, to co-occur in the roughly 120 validation repertoires. The authors enumerated some 170 TCR beta chains as linked to cytomegalovirus.

Clones were read by immunoSEQ multiplex PCR, and TCRdb kept only the in-frame ones, dropping some. The sample yields approximately 98,000 clones, approximately 86% seen once. The approximately 120-subject validation cohort, separate from the 666-subject first cohort, included the donors. Germline values: CDR1 MNHEY, CDR2 SMNVEV (reference sequence). Unmatched junction bases numbered 8, after V lost 7 bases and J lost 2 bases. The CDR3 loop spans 15 amino acids. The chain uses TRBV27 and TRBJ2-1, with TRBD2 matching 7 bases. This TCR was recovered from a woman aged 18-30 years in good health and CMV-seronegative. Sequenced input: PBMCs. This chain's CDR3 is CASTLRGGTYNEQFF. CDR3 coding DNA: TGTGCCAGCACCCTCCGGGGAGGGACCTACAATGAGCAGTTCTTC.